This TCR beta chain derives from a study of blood T cells in healthy people across ages. Comments on this clonotype: No antigen is known for it.

Alongside a J-beta primer mix, a sample-barcoded 5' primer served in a second PCR lasting about 6 to 12 cycles. Carrying 12 random nucleotides, a template-switch adaptor labeled each individual cDNA molecule. TCRdb re-called the 5' RACE reads through MiXCR, storing one row per CDR3 protein. The sample consists of 1.2 million to 1.5 million distinct CDR3 sequences, about 40% of them appearing once. V lost 4 bases, J lost 6 bases, and 6 bases stayed unmatched. The CDR3 is 16 amino acids. Germline V gene sequence: CDR1 LGHDT, CDR2 YNNKEL (reference sequence). Study-wide points: Conclusively comparing naive with antigen-experienced cells was impossible with unsorted PBMCs.

The chain couples TRBV3-1 to TRBJ2-1; 13 nucleotides line up with TRBD2. Sequencing used blood. The source is a woman aged 18-29 years in good health. Here the CDR3 DNA reads TGTGCCAGCAGCCCTAGGACTAGCGGGAGATCCAATGAGCAGTTCTTC. It is translated as CASSPRTSGRSNEQFF.